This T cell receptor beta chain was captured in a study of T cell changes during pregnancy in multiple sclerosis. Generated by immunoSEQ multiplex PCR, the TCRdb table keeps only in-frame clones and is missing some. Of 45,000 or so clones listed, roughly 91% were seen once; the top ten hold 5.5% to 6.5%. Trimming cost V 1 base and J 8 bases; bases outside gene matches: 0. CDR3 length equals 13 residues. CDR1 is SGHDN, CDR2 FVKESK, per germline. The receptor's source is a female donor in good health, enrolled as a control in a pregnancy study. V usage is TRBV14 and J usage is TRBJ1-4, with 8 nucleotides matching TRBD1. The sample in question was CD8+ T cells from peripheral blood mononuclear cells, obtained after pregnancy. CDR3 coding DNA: TGTGCCAGCAGCCAAGGACAGGGGGAAAAACTGTTTTTT. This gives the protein CASSQGQGEKLFF.